Below, one T cell receptor (beta chain) is given with its context. The data stem from a study of T cell changes during pregnancy in multiple sclerosis. Trimming removed 0 bases at V and 4 bases at J, with 11 bases between. The CDR3 runs 15 residues. Germline V gene data show CDR1 as SGDLS and CDR2 as YYNGEE. The protocol was immunoSEQ multiplex PCR, while the TCRdb copy is restricted to in-frame clones and leaves out a portion. The data show around 60,000 clones, with around 96% seen just once and roughly 2.5% held by the top ten. The TCR was taken from a female donor with multiple sclerosis, enrolled in a pregnancy study. The J gene is TRBJ2-1, the V gene TRBV9, with TRBD1 as a possible D gene (6 bases). The input for sequencing was CD8+ T cells from peripheral blood mononuclear cells, taken after pregnancy. CDR3 DNA: TGTGCCAGCAGCGTAGAAGGGGGATCGTACAATGAGCAGTTCTTC. Protein: CASSVEGGSYNEQFF.